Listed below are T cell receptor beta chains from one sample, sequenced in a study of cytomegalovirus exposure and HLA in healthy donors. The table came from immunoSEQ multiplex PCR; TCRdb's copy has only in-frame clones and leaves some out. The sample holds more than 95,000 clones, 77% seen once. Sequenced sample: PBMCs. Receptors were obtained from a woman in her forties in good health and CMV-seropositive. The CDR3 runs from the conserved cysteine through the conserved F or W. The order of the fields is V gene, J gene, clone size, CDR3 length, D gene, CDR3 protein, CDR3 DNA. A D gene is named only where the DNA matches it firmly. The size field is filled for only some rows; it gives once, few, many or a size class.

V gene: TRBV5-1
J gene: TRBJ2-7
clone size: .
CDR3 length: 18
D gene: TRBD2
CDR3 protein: CASSLAPRTSGSHYEQYF
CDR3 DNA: TGCGCCAGCAGCTTGGCCCCCAGGACTAGCGGGAGTCACTACGAGCAGTACTTC

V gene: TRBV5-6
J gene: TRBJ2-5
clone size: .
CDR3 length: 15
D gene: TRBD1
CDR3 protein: CASSFYHRGRETQYF
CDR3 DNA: TGTGCCAGCAGTTTTTACCACAGGGGGCGAGAGACCCAGTACTTC

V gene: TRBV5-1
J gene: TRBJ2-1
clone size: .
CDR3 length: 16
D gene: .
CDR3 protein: CASSLWAGYGYNEQFF
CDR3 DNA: TGCGCCAGCAGCTTGTGGGCGGGCTACGGTTACAATGAGCAGTTCTTC

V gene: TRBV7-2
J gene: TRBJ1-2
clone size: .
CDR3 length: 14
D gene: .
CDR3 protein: CASSLQGLNYGYTF
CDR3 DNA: TGTGCCAGCAGCTTACAGGGGCTCAACTATGGCTACACCTTC

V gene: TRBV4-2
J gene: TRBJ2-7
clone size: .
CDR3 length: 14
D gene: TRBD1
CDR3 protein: CASSQEQGFREQYF
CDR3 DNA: TGTGCCAGCAGCCAAGAACAGGGGTTTCGAGAGCAGTACTTC

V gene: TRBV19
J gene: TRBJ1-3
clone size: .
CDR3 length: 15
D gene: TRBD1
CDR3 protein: CASGTVSSSGNTIYF
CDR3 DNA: TGTGCCAGTGGGACAGTCTCGAGCTCTGGAAACACCATATATTTT

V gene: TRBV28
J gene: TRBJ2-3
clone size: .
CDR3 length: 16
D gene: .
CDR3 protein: CASSFLPGQYTDTQYF
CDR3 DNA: TGTGCCAGCAGCTTTCTGCCCGGTCAATACACAGATACGCAGTATTTT

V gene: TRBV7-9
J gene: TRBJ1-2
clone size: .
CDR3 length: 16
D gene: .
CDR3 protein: CSSSSGLKTGLYGYTF
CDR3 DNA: TGTTCCAGCAGCTCCGGTCTAAAGACGGGACTCTATGGCTACACCTTC

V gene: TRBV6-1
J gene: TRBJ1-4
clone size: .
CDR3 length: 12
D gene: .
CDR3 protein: CASRDNTEKLFF
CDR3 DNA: TGTGCCAGCAGGGACAACACTGAAAAACTGTTTTTT

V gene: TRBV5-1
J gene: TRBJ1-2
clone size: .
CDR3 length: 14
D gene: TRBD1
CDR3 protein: CASSWEGQGNGYTF
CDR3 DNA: TGCGCCAGCAGCTGGGAAGGACAGGGGAATGGCTACACCTTC

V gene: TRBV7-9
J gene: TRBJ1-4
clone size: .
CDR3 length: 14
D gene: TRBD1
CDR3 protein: CASSPGQTNEKLFF
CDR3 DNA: TGTGCCAGCAGCCCGGGACAGACAAATGAAAAACTGTTTTTT

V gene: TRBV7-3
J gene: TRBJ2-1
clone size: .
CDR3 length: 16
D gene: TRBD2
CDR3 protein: CASSKYSGSGLNEQFF
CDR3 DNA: TGTGCCAGCAGCAAATATAGCGGGAGTGGGTTAAATGAGCAGTTCTTC

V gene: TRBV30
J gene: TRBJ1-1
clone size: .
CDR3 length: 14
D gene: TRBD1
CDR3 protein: CAWSVWDSFTEAFF
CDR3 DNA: TGTGCCTGGAGTGTCTGGGACAGTTTCACTGAAGCTTTCTTT

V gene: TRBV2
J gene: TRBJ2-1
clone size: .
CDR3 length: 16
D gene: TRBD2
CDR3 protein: CASSEEGTSLGNEQFF
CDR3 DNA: TGTGCCAGCAGTGAAGAGGGGACTAGCCTCGGGAATGAGCAGTTCTTC

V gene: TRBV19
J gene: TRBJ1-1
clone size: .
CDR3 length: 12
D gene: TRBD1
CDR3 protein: CASGQGAPEAFF
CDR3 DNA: TGTGCCAGTGGACAGGGGGCTCCCGAAGCTTTCTTT

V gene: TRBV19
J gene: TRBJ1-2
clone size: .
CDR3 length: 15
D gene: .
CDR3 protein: CASSIAYGQTYGYTF
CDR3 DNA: TGTGCCAGTAGTATAGCTTACGGACAGACCTATGGCTACACCTTC

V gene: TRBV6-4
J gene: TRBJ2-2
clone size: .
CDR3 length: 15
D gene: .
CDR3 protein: CASSPRGENTGELFF
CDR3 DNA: TGTGCCAGCAGTCCCCGGGGAGAGAACACCGGGGAGCTGTTTTTT

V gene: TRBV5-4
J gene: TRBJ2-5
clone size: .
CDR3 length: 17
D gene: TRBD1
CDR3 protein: CASSTPDRGSGGETQYF
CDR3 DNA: TGTGCCAGCAGCACCCCGGACAGGGGGAGCGGAGGAGAGACCCAGTACTTC

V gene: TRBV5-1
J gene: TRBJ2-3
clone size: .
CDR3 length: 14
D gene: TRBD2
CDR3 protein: CASRGLARWDTQYF
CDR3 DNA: TGCGCCAGCAGGGGACTAGCGCGGTGGGATACGCAGTATTTT

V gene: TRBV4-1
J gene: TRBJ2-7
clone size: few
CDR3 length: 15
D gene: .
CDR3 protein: CASSQVEGSSYEQYF
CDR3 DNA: TGCGCCAGCAGCCAAGTCGAGGGCAGCTCCTACGAGCAGTACTTC

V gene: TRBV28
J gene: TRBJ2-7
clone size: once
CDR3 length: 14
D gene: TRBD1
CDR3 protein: CASRIGQGAYEQYF
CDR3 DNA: TGTGCCAGCAGGATCGGACAGGGGGCCTACGAGCAGTACTTC

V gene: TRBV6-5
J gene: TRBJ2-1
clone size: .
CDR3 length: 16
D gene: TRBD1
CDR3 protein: CASSYSGQVLLNEQFF
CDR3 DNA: TGTGCCAGCAGTTACTCCGGACAGGTGCTTTTGAATGAGCAGTTCTTC

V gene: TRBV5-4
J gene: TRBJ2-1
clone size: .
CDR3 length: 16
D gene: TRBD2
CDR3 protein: CASSSGLDLTYNEQFF
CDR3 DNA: TGTGCCAGCAGCTCCGGACTAGATCTTACCTACAATGAGCAGTTCTTC

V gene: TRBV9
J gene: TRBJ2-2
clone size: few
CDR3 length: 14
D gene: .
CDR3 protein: CASSPRLGGGELFF
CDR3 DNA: TGTGCCAGCAGCCCACGCCTGGGGGGCGGGGAGCTGTTTTTT

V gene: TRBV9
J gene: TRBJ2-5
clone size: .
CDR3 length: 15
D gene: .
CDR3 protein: CASSVGDFSWGTQYF
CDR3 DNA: TGTGCCAGCAGCGTAGGGGACTTCTCCTGGGGGACCCAGTACTTC

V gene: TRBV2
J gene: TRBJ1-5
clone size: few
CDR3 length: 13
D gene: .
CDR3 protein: CASSGQVNQPQHF
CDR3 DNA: TGTGCCAGCAGTGGACAGGTCAATCAGCCCCAGCATTTT

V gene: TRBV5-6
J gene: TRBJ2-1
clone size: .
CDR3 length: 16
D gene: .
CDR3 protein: CASSYRGGDTYNEQFF
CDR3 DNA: TGTGCCAGCAGCTATAGGGGGGGAGACACCTACAATGAGCAGTTCTTC

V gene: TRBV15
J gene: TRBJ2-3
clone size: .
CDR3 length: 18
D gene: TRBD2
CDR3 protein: CATSRGGRTSGSINTQYF
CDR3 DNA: TGTGCCACCAGCAGAGGAGGGAGGACTAGCGGGAGTATAAATACGCAGTATTTT

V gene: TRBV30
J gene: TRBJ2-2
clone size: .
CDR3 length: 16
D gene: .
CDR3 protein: CAWSQPGQTSTGELFF
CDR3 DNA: TGTGCCTGGAGTCAACCAGGACAGACGAGCACCGGGGAGCTGTTTTTT

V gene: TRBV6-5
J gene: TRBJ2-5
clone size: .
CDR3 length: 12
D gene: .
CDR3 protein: CASSRGEETQYF
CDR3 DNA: TGTGCCAGCAGCCGGGGTGAAGAGACCCAGTACTTC

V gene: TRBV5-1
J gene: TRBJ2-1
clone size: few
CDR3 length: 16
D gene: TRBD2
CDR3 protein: CASSTLAGAGYNEQFF
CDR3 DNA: TGCGCCAGCAGCACACTAGCGGGGGCAGGGTACAATGAGCAGTTCTTC

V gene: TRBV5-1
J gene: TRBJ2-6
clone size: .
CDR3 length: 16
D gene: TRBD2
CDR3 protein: CASSGSGRGGANVLTF
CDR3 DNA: TGCGCCAGCTCCGGTAGCGGGAGAGGTGGGGCCAACGTCCTGACTTTC

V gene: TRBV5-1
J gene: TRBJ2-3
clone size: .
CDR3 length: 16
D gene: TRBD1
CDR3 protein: CASSLEGRGQTDTQYF
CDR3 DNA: TGCGCCAGCAGCTTGGAGGGCAGGGGGCAAACAGATACGCAGTATTTT

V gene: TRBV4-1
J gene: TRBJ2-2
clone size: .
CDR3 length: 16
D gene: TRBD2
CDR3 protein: CASSQAGGRQAGELFF
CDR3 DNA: TGCGCCAGCAGCCAAGCCGGGGGGAGGCAGGCGGGGGAGCTGTTTTTT

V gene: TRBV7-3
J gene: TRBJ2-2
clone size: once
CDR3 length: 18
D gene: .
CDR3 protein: CATHTTGVNQSNTGELFF
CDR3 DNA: TGTGCCACCCATACGACGGGAGTAAACCAGTCGAACACCGGGGAGCTGTTTTTT

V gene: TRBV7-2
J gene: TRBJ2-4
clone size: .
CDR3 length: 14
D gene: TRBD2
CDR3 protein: CASSLAAGQNIQYF
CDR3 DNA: TGTGCCAGCAGCTTAGCAGCGGGGCAAAACATTCAGTACTTC

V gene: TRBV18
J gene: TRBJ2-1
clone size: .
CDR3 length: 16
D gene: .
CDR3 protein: CASSPRGGPSYNEQFF
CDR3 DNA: TGTGCCAGCTCACCACGCGGCGGGCCCTCCTACAATGAGCAGTTCTTC

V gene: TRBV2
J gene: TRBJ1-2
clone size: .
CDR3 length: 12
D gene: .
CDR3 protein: CASSQGNYGYTF
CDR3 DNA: TGTGCCAGCAGCCAGGGGAACTATGGCTACACCTTC

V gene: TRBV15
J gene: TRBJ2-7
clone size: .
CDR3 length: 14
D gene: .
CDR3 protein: CATSRSRGSYEQYF
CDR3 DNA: TGTGCCACCAGCCGCTCCCGAGGCTCCTACGAGCAGTACTTC

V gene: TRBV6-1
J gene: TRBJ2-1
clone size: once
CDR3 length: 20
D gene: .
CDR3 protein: CASSEAYFPPGTISYNEQFF
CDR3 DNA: TGTGCCAGCAGTGAAGCGTATTTCCCCCCGGGAACAATATCCTACAATGAGCAGTTCTTC

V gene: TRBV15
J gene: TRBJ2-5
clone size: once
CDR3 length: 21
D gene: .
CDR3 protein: CATRKTGLPIQRSVNQETQYF
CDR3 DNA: TGTGCCACCAGAAAAACGGGACTCCCTATCCAGCGGTCGGTTAACCAAGAGACCCAGTACTTC

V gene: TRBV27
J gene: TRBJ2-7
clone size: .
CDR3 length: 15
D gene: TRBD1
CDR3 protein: CASSPQQGARYEQYF
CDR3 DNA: TGTGCCAGCAGCCCTCAACAGGGGGCGCGCTACGAGCAGTACTTC

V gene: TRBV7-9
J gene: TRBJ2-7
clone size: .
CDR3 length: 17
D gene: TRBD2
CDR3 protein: CASIQVRTGGPWDEQYF
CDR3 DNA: TGTGCCAGCATCCAAGTCCGGACGGGAGGGCCGTGGGACGAGCAGTACTTC

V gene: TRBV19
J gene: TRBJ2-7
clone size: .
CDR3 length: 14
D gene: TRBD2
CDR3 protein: CASSNRGRAYEQYF
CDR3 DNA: TGTGCCAGTAGTAATCGCGGGAGGGCCTACGAGCAGTACTTC

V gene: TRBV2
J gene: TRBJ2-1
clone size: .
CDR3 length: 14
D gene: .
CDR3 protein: CASSVAGLYNEQFF
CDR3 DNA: TGTGCCAGCAGTGTTGCGGGCCTCTACAATGAGCAGTTCTTC

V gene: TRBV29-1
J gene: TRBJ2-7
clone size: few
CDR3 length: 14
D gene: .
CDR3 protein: CSVRRTVDSYEQYF
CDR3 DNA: TGCAGCGTCCGGAGGACAGTTGACTCCTACGAGCAGTACTTC